The sample holds a few counts of the clone carrying this TCR beta chain. What it binds is unknown. TCRdb fed the 5' RACE reads into MiXCR, producing one record per CDR3 protein. The sample consists of approximately 550,000 distinct CDR3 sequences, roughly 13% of them appearing once. This record comes from a study of CD8 T cells in ankylosing spondylitis. V was pared by 6 bases and J by 11 bases, with 8 bases of the junction left unmatched. CDR3 length: 12 residues. General study points: In ankylosing spondylitis patients, matched synovial fluid reportedly showed significant enrichment of disease-linked clones. Made up of about eight highly homologous variants, a TCR beta motif appeared characteristic of ankylosing spondylitis blood.

This chain links TRBV12-3 or TRBV12-4 with TRBJ2-3; TRBD2 matches at 7 bases. Sequenced: blood, either unsorted or a sorted T cell fraction (not recorded which). The TCR sequence derives from a male donor with ankylosing spondylitis. For the CDR3, the DNA is TGTGCCAGCAGGCTCCCGGGAGGCCTGCAGTATTTT. As protein: CASRLPGGLQYF.